This T cell receptor beta chain was sequenced for a study of beta chain features in type 1 diabetes (dated by TCRdb to the late 2010s). Study-level background: No differences in mean age, gender distribution, total cell number or subset yield were found between patients and healthy donors. Across all samples, around 100 million sorted cells were examined, and cell number per subset correlated strongly with RNA yield. Regulatory and stem cell-like memory subsets were obtained from only 8 patients and roughly eight healthy donors, while naive and central memory subsets were obtained from all 30 or so donors. In the study, recently diagnosed type 1 diabetes patients and matched healthy donors were compared on the TCRB repertoires of their sorted circulating CD4+ T cell subsets. Study-level results and caveats: PCR might favor shorter templates, but patient and control samples were amplified and corrected together, so any skew would affect both groups equally. At VDJ recombination sites, patients with type 1 diabetes made fewer insertions and deleted more nucleotides, a pattern implying thymic rearrangement abnormalities. In all four CD4+ subsets, TCRB CDR3 length was moderately but significantly shorter in type 1 diabetes patients. Because cDNA was sequenced instead of genomic DNA, activated cells with high expression could be over-represented, although the groups did not differ in activation or CD3 levels. Naive, central memory and regulatory TCRB repertoires appeared to be more alike among patients than among healthy donors. HLA sub-analyses involved small numbers of individuals, so any influence of HLA type on TCRB rearrangement remained unresolved.

The High Capacity cDNA Reverse Transcription Kit was used to reverse transcribe all of the isolated RNA, meaning that expressed TCRB transcripts were what got sequenced. Deep immunoSEQ sequencing was applied to naive, central memory and regulatory T cell samples, giving an average of approximately 3.8 million total reads per sample. Sorted cells were lysed in RLT buffer, and RNA was extracted using DNase-treated RNeasy Micro or Mini kits according to cell number. To prevent cross-contamination, each cell subset was processed individually, whereas patient and healthy donor samples were processed jointly. The immunoSEQ multiplex PCR was used to amplify TCRB sequences from cDNA, yielding 87-bp fragments that span the CDR3 region. The amplicons were sequenced using the Illumina HiSeq platform. The source study handled its data this way. PCR bias was corrected computationally using synthetic template baselines, and reads within Hamming distance 2 were collapsed, with unmergeable singletons discarded. Reads were aligned to IMGT to assign V, D and J genes, CDR3 length, and insertions or deletions at six rearrangement sites. Within each subset, clonotype counts were normalized to sorted cell number, after which true diversity and Gini coefficients were computed with the tcR R package. The overlap coefficient, calculated on TCRB nucleotide sequences, was used to measure repertoire sharing. TCRdb took this table from immuneACCESS and kept in-frame rearrangements with V and J called. Such tables lack part of the clones; where checked against another copy, unresolved V genes explain under half of the gap, and the rest is unexplained. That table supplies the V and J calls and clone size; D and trimming were determined from the DNA. The sample table contains about 320,000 clones; only one count was recorded for 13% to 15% of them. The ten biggest clones cover more than 6.5% of the sample.

This clone was detected a few times. What this receptor recognizes is not known. No per-base quality is available; no much larger clone lies one base away. The junction shows trimming of 2 bases on V and 0 bases on J, plus 7 bases between the germline ends. The CDR3, cysteine through phenylalanine, is 14 amino acids long. Left in the record is the CDR3 DNA by itself, 42 bases read in frame from the first base. CDR1 and CDR2 were assigned from the germline V gene as MGHDK and SYGVNS. Each donor gave one peripheral blood draw, roughly 0.12 L on average, collected into heparinised tubes. Naive, central memory, regulatory and stem cell-like memory CD4+ T cells were sorted on a BD FACSAria II using a panel including CD45RO, CCR7, CD25, CD127, CD95 and CD27. A purity above 95% was achieved for all sorted populations. PBMCs were separated immediately by Lymphoprep density gradient centrifugation and were stained directly, without being cultured. So that batch effects would be minimized, each experiment stained and sorted samples in pairs, pairing one healthy donor with one patient.

Recombination connected TRBV25-1 to TRBJ1-2; no confident D gene assignment can be made. This sequence was found in a man under 40 in good health. The specimen sequenced was central memory CD4+ T cells from blood. The nucleotide sequence is given as TGTGCCAGCAGTGAAGACGGGTCTAACTATGGCTACACCTTC. The translation is CASSEDGSNYGYTF.